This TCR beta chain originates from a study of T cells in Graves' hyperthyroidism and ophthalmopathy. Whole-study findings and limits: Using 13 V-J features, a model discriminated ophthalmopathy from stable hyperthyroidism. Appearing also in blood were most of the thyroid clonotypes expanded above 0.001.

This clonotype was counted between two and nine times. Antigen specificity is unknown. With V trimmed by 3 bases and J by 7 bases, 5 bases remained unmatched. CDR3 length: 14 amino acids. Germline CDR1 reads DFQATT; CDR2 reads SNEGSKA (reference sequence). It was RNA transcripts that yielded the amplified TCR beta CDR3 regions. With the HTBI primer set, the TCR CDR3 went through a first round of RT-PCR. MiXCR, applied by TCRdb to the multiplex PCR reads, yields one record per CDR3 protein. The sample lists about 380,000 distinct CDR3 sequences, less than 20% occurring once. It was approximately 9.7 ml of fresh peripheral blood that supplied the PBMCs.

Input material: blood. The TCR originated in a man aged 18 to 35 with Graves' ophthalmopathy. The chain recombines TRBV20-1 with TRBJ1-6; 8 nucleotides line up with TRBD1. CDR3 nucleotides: TGCAGTGCTAGGAGACAGGGGTGGAATTCACCCCTCCACTTT. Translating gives CSARRQGWNSPLHF.